A single sample is the source of the 27 T cell receptor beta chains below, sequenced in a study of T cells in localized non-small cell lung cancer. This table comes from immunoSEQ multiplex PCR, and its TCRdb copy is limited to in-frame clones, with some not included. In the table there are roughly 76,000 clones, over 70% of which are singletons. The sample was PBMCs, taken before any cancer treatment. These receptors were taken from a man between 40 and 70 years old with stage II squamous cell lung carcinoma.

The chain couples TRBV7-2 to TRBJ2-7; 8 bases match TRBD2. From germline, CDR1 is SGHTA and CDR2 FQGNSA. This CDR3 is 16 amino acids long. V lost 1 base and J lost 7; bases outside the gene matches: 12. The CDR3, as DNA: TGTGCCAGCAGCTTAGACCCCTCCCGGGGGGGGAAAGAGCAGTACTTC. Translated: CASSLDPSRGGKEQYF.

J is TRBJ1-4 and V is TRBV27, with TRBD1 as a possible D gene (6 bases). This CDR3 contains 15 residues. V lost 6 bases, J lost 3 bases, and 14 bases lay in between. CDR1 MNHEY and CDR2 SMNVEV come from the germline V gene (reference sequence). The DNA of the CDR3 is TGTGCCAGCAGGGACAGTGGGATCTCTAATGAAAAACTGTTTTTT. This sequence encodes CASRDSGISNEKLFF.

The rearrangement links TRBV6-5 to TRBJ1-6; D gene unclear. With 7 bases removed from V and 9 bases from J, the gap between germline ends came to 10 bases. There are 12 residues in the CDR3. Germline V gives CDR1 MNHEY, CDR2 SVGAGI. The CDR3 sequence: CASTGPGSPLHF. The DNA of the CDR3 is TGTGCCAGCACCGGGCCGGGTTCACCCCTCCACTTT.

The V call is TRBV6-6, the J call TRBJ1-2; D gene unclear. The CDR3 extends over 13 amino acids. The germline V gene encodes CDR1 MNHNY and CDR2 SVGAGI (reference sequence). With 6 bases removed from V and 3 bases from J, the gap between germline ends came to 11 bases. This CDR3 is CASSPDGYYGYTF. CDR3 DNA: TGTGCCAGCAGCCCGGACGGTTACTATGGCTACACCTTC.

CDR3 nucleotide sequence: TGTGCCAGCTATGAGGGTAAGGGTGAGCAGTTCTTC. Translating it yields CASYEGKGEQFF. This chain uses TRBV6-5 with TRBJ2-1; perhaps TRBD2 as D (5 bases). The CDR3 extends over 12 amino acids. The ends were cut back, 8 bases at V and 9 bases at J, with 14 bases in the middle. Germline V gene data show CDR1 as MNHEY and CDR2 as SVGAGI.

This rearrangement joins TRBV4-1 to TRBJ1-2, with a tentative D call TRBD1 (6 bases). Per germline, CDR1 MGHRA and CDR2 YSYEKL. V dropped 1 base and J dropped 2 bases, with 11 bases sitting between them. This CDR3 spans 15 amino acids. The DNA of the CDR3 is TGCGCCAGCAGCCAAGCCCCACAGGGAAACTATGGCTACACCTTC. Translation gives CASSQAPQGNYGYTF.

The genes are TRBV11-3 and TRBJ2-1, with D possibly TRBD2 on 6 matching bases. V dropped 4 bases and J dropped 6 bases, with 13 bases sitting between them. The CDR3 loop spans 14 amino acids. CDR1 and CDR2 (germline): SGHNT, YENEEA. This CDR3 reads CASSSTGRGNEQFF. CDR3 DNA sequence: TGTGCCAGCAGCTCAACCGGGAGAGGCAATGAGCAGTTCTTC. Using reference TRBV11-3 and TRBJ2-1 for the parts outside the CDR3, the full variable domain is EAGVVQSPRYKIIEKKQPVAFWCNPISGHNTLYWYLQNLGQGPELLIRYENEEAVDDSQLPKDRFSAERLKGVDSTLKIQPAELGDSAVYLCASSSTGRGNEQFFGPGTRLTVL.

The chain combines TRBV2 with TRBJ2-3; no reliable D call. This CDR3 has 15 amino acids. Germline-derived CDR1 and CDR2 are SNHLY and FYNNEI. V lost 1 base and J 5 bases, leaving 13 bases between the germline ends. CDR3 loop: CASSEDLSIRDTQYF. DNA of the CDR3: TGTGCCAGCAGTGAAGACCTCTCAATTAGAGATACGCAGTATTTT. Full variable domain (rest looked up from reference TRBV2 and TRBJ2-3): EPEVTQTPSHQVTQMGQEVILRCVPISNHLYFYWYRQILGQKVEFLVSFYNNEISEKSEIFDDQFSVERPDGSNFTLKIRSTKLEDSAMYFCASSEDLSIRDTQYFGPGTRLTVL.

V and J are TRBV5-4 and TRBJ2-5; the match to TRBD1 covers 7 bases. This CDR3 contains 12 residues. V dropped 4 bases and J dropped 5; count of bases not matched to a gene: 2. Germline CDR1 SGHNT, CDR2 YYREEE (reference sequence). The CDR3: CASSRDSETQYF. Here the CDR3 DNA reads TGTGCCAGCAGCCGGGACAGTGAGACCCAGTACTTC.

This CDR3 reads CASSVGQGAVEAFF. The CDR3, as DNA: TGTGCCAGCAGTGTTGGCCAGGGGGCGGTCGAAGCTTTCTTT. The chain links TRBV2 to TRBJ1-1; 8 positions match TRBD1. CDR3 length: 14 residues. J gave up 8 bases and V 4 bases, and 9 bases lay outside the gene matches. In germline, CDR1 is SNHLY, CDR2 FYNNEI.

V is TRBV6-4 and J is TRBJ2-7; D could derive from TRBD1 or TRBD2 (5 bases each). The V gene lost 2 bases and the J gene lost 1 base, with 12 bases spanning the gap. There are 15 residues in the CDR3. Per the germline V gene, CDR1 is MRHNA and CDR2 is SNTAGT. Here the CDR3 DNA reads TGTGCCAGCAGTGACGGGACCGTCCCTTCCTACGAGCAGTACTTC. Residues: CASSDGTVPSYEQYF.

This chain uses TRBV9 with TRBJ2-3; 8 nucleotides agree with TRBD2. The CDR3 length is 18 residues. V lost 0 bases, J lost 0 bases, and 9 bases stayed unmatched. Germline V gene lookup returns CDR1 SGDLS and CDR2 YYNGEE. The CDR3 sequence: CASSVVDSGATSTDTQYF. CDR3 DNA: TGTGCCAGCAGCGTAGTAGATAGCGGGGCCACTAGCACAGATACGCAGTATTTT.

The chain links TRBV27 to TRBJ2-7, with D tentatively TRBD2 (6 bases). Trimming shortened V by 0 bases and J by 4 bases, and 16 bases separated the two germline ends. CDR3 length equals 16 residues. Germline V CDR1 and CDR2: MNHEY, SMNVEV (reference sequence). This CDR3 reads CASSLSTPGTRYEQYF. DNA of the CDR3: TGTGCCAGCAGTTTATCGACCCCCGGGACTCGTTACGAGCAGTACTTC.

The genes are TRBV13 and TRBJ1-4; 10 bases map to TRBD1. J gave up 5 bases and V 2 bases, and 2 bases lay outside the gene matches. The CDR3 is 15 residues long. Germline CDR1 is PRHDT and CDR2 is FYEKMQ (reference sequence). The CDR3 DNA is TGTGCCAGCAGCTTATGGGGACAGGGGAATGAAAAACTGTTTTTT. Its translation is CASSLWGQGNEKLFF.

This clone was observed a single time. The rearrangement links TRBV7-8 to TRBJ1-1; D unclear. Germline V gives CDR1 SGHVS, CDR2 FQNEAQ. The V and J ends lost 1 base and 1 base respectively, with 4 bases between them. The CDR3 length is 13 residues. The CDR3 coding sequence is TGTGCCAGCAGCTTAGGTCGGAACACTGAAGCTTTCTTT. It translates to CASSLGRNTEAFF.

V and J are TRBV18 and TRBJ2-5; D might be TRBD1 (6 bases). This CDR3 spans 16 amino acids. Germline-derived CDR1 and CDR2 are KGHSH and LQKENI. V gave up 6 bases and J gave up 14 bases, with 31 bases separating them. CDR3: CASSQTQDRHEPRAYF. The CDR3, as DNA: TGTGCCAGCTCCCAAACCCAAGACAGGCATGAACCGCGAGCATACTTC.

The rearrangement joins TRBV7-9 to TRBJ2-1; D remains ambiguous. Germline V lookup: CDR1 SEHNR, CDR2 FQNEAQ (reference sequence). CDR3 size: 13 residues. Trimming took 5 bases from V and 5 from J, leaving 10 bases between them. The DNA of the CDR3 is TGTGCCAGCAGCCCCTCGTGGGACAATGAGCAGTTCTTC. Encoded protein: CASSPSWDNEQFF.

J is TRBJ1-1 and V is TRBV7-8; D is undetermined. Germline V lookup: CDR1 SGHVS, CDR2 FQNEAQ. The CDR3 sequence is 13 residues long. Trimming took 9 bases from V and 0 from J, leaving 11 bases between them. The CDR3 DNA is TGTGCCAGTTGGGAGGTAGTGAACACTGAAGCTTTCTTT. This translates into CASWEVVNTEAFF.

The CDR3 DNA reads TGTGCCAGCAGCTTAGAGGCAGGGGTCCACCGTGAAGCTTTCTTT. It encodes CASSLEAGVHREAFF. The chain employs TRBV7-8 and TRBJ1-1; D perhaps matches TRBD1 (6 bases). V dropped 1 base and J dropped 7 bases, with 16 bases sitting between them. Germline V CDR1 and CDR2: SGHVS, FQNEAQ. The CDR3 is made up of 15 amino acids.

V and J are TRBV5-1 and TRBJ2-1; 9 bases map to TRBD1. This CDR3 has 16 amino acids. In germline, CDR1 is SGHRS, CDR2 YFSETQ. V shed 4 bases, J shed 9 bases, and the junction held 14 bases outside the gene matches. CDR3 amino acids: CASSTTPGQGFSEQFF. CDR3 nucleotides: TGCGCCAGCAGCACGACACCGGGACAGGGATTTAGTGAGCAGTTCTTC.

This clone was detected many times. This chain links TRBV27 with TRBJ2-7, with D possibly being TRBD1 (5 bases). V lost 6 bases and J lost 1, with 13 bases in between. The CDR3 has 14 residues. Germline CDR1 reads MNHEY; CDR2 reads SMNVEV (reference sequence). The CDR3 region has the DNA TGTGCCAGCAGGCCTCAGGGAAATTCCTACGAGCAGTACTTC. Its translation is CASRPQGNSYEQYF.

The gene calls are TRBV6-5 and TRBJ1-4; maybe TRBD1 (5 bases). V lost 0 bases and J 5 bases, leaving 10 bases between the germline ends. The V gene's germline CDR1 is MNHEY and CDR2 SVGAGI. This CDR3 contains 15 residues. CDR3 nucleotide sequence: TGTGCCAGCAGTTACTCGATCCAGGGAAATGAAAAACTGTTTTTT. Residues: CASSYSIQGNEKLFF.

V is TRBV5-1 and J is TRBJ1-1; D is unresolved. The germline CDR1 and CDR2 sequences are SGHRS and YFSETQ. The ends were cut back, 3 bases at V and 4 bases at J, with 19 bases in the middle. The CDR3 has 16 residues. CDR3 sequence reads: CASSSRGSGGSTEAFF. The CDR3 region has the DNA TGCGCCAGCAGCTCCCGCGGGTCGGGAGGGAGCACTGAAGCTTTCTTT.

The gene calls are TRBV6-6 and TRBJ2-5; D possibly matches TRBD1 or TRBD2 (5 bases each). The V end lost 4 bases, the J end lost 2 bases, and 17 bases lay between the germline ends. Germline V lookup: CDR1 MNHNY, CDR2 SVGAGI (reference sequence). CDR3 length: 16 residues. The CDR3 loop reads CASSSGGRGFQETQYF. The CDR3 DNA reads as TGTGCCAGCAGTTCTGGGGGACGGGGATTTCAAGAGACCCAGTACTTC.

The rearrangement links TRBV6-5 to TRBJ1-1; D not certain. Trimming shortened V by 5 bases and J by 2 bases, and 9 bases separated the two germline ends. This CDR3 comprises 13 residues. Germline loops: CDR1 MNHEY, CDR2 SVGAGI. Written as DNA, the CDR3 is TGTGCCAGCAGTACAGCTTTTAACACTGAAGCTTTCTTT. This codes for CASSTAFNTEAFF.

This chain uses TRBV6-5 with TRBJ1-1, with D uncertain. CDR3 length equals 15 residues. Trimming pared 6 bases from V and 2 bases from J, leaving 16 bases between. Looked up from germline, CDR1 is MNHEY and CDR2 is SVGAGI. The CDR3 reads CASSGPWRGNTEAFF. DNA for the CDR3: TGTGCCAGCAGCGGCCCCTGGCGGGGTAACACTGAAGCTTTCTTT.

The chain uses TRBV5-1 and TRBJ1-1; no definite D call. Germline assignment: CDR1 SGHRS and CDR2 YFSETQ. The CDR3 loop spans 16 amino acids. V lost 0 bases and J 1 base, leaving 13 bases between the germline ends. The CDR3 DNA is TGCGCCAGCAGCTTGGCGAAGGGCACCAAGAACACTGAAGCTTTCTTT. It codes for CASSLAKGTKNTEAFF.